This T cell receptor (beta chain) was recorded in a study of blood T cell repertoires in COVID-19. The CDR3 extends over 14 amino acids. Looked up from germline, CDR1 is SQVTM and CDR2 is ANQGSEA. Trimming stripped 5 bases from V and 3 bases from J, with 17 bases between. Profiled with immunoSEQ multiplex PCR; TCRdb holds only in-frame clones, not every one. Of roughly 150,000 clones detected, around 88% appear once; the ten largest clones hold more than 5%. This clonotype was obtained from a human donor in a cohort sampled during active COVID-19. Source material: peripheral blood. V gene TRBV29-1 combines with J gene TRBJ2-7; D might be TRBD1 (6 bases). The CDR3 DNA reads TGCAGCGTTTTCTCCCCAGGGGCTTTCTACGAGCAGTACTTC. Translation gives CSVFSPGAFYEQYF.